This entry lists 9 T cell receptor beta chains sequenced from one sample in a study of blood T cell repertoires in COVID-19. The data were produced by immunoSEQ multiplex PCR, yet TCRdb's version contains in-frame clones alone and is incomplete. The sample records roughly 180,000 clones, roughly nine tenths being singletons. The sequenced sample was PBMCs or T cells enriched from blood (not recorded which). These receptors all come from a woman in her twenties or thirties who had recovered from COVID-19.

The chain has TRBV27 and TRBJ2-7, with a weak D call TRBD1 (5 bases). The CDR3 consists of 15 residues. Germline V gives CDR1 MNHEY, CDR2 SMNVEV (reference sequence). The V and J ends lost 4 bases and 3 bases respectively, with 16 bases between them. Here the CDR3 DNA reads TGTGCCAGCAGTTACGCTATAGGACACAACTACGAGCAGTACTTC. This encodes CASSYAIGHNYEQYF.

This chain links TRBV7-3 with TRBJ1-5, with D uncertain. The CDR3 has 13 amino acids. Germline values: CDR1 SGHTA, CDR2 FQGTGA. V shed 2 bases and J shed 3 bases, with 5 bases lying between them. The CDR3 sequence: CASSLADNQPQHF. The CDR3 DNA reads TGTGCCAGCAGCTTAGCGGACAATCAGCCCCAGCATTTT.

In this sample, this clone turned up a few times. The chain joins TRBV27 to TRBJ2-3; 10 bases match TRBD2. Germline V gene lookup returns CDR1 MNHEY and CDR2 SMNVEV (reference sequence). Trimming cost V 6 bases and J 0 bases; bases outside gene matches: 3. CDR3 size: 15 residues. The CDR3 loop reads CASSQLAGSTDTQYF. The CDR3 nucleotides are TGTGCCAGCAGCCAACTAGCGGGGAGCACAGATACGCAGTATTTT.

The CDR3 coding sequence is TGTGCCAGCAGTTTGAACAGGGATGGCTACACCTTC. It codes for CASSLNRDGYTF. The chain is built from TRBV2 and TRBJ1-2; the D gene is possibly TRBD1 (6 bases). CDR1 is SNHLY and CDR2 is FYNNEI in the germline V gene. The V end lost 5 bases, the J end lost 6 bases, and 10 bases lay between the germline ends. The CDR3 loop spans 12 amino acids.

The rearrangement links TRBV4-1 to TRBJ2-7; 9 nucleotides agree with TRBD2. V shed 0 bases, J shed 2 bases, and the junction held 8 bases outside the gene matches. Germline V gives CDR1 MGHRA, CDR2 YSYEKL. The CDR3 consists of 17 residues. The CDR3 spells CASSQEVSGGQPYEQYF. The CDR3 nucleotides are TGCGCCAGCAGCCAAGAAGTTAGCGGGGGACAACCCTACGAGCAGTACTTC.

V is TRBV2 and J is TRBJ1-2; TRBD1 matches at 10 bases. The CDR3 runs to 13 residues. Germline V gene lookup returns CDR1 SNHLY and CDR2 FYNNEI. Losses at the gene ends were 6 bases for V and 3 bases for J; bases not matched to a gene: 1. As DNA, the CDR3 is TGTGCCAGCAGGACAGGGGGCGACTATGGCTACACCTTC. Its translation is CASRTGGDYGYTF.

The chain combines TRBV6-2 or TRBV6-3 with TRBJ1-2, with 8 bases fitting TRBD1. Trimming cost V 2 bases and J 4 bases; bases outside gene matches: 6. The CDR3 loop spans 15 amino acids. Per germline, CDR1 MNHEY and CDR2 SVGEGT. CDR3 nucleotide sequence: TGTGCCAGCAGTTACCCGACAGGGGAGGGCTATGGCTACACCTTC. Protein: CASSYPTGEGYGYTF.

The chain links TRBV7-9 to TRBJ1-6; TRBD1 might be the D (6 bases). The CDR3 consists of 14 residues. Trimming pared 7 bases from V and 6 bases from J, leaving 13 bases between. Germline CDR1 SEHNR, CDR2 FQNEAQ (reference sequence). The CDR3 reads CASTQGLGNSPLHF. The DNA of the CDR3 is TGTGCCAGCACACAGGGCTTGGGTAATTCACCCCTCCACTTT.

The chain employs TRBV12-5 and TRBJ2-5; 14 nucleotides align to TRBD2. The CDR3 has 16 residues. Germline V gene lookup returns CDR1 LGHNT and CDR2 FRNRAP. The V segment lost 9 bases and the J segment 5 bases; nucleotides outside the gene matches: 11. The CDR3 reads CASAGLAGVGGETQYF. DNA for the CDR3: TGTGCTAGCGCGGGACTAGCGGGAGTTGGAGGCGAGACCCAGTACTTC.